This TCR beta chain was sequenced in a study of blood T cell repertoires in COVID-19. The overall study: COVID-19 samples, acute and convalescent, were from the United States, Italy and Spain. T cells, B-cell-depleted T cells, or PBMCs provided the cDNA or gDNA that served as material.

As originally analysed: Researchers report that nucleated cell counts were estimated from reference gene primer amplification. Sequenced by immunoSEQ multiplex PCR; TCRdb stores in-frame clones only, minus some. The DNA gave D and trimming, while V, J and clone size come from that table. The sample gives just under 350,000 clones, about nine tenths of which show up once; more than 5% is in the top ten. Enrollment of patients from Seattle took place during active infection, with longitudinal follow-up. This receptor was taken from a woman between 45 and 60 years old with COVID-19, enrolled during active disease. Sequenced input: peripheral blood.

The CDR3 loop reads CASSIGRPSSYNEQFF. CDR3 bases: TGTGCCAGTAGTATAGGCCGCCCGAGCTCCTACAATGAGCAGTTCTTC. V usage is TRBV19 and J usage is TRBJ2-1; D ambiguous. In germline, CDR1 is LNHDA, CDR2 SQIVND (reference sequence). The CDR3 spans 16 residues. Trimming stripped 1 base from V and 0 bases from J, with 10 bases between.